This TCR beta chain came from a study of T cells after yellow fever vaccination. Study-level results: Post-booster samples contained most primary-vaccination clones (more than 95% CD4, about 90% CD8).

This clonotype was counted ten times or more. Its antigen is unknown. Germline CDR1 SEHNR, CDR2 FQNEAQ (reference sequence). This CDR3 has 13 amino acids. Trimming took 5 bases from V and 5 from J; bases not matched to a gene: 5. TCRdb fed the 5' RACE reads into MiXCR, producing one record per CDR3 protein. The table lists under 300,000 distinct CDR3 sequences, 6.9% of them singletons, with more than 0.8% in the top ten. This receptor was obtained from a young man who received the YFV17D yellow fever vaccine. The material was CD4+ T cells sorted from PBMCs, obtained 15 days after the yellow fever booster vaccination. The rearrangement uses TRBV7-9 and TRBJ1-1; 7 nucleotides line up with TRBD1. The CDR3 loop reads CASSPLQGTEAFF. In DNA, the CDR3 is TGTGCCAGCAGCCCGTTACAGGGGACTGAAGCTTTCTTT.